A selection of T cell receptor beta chains follows, all from one sample in a study of blood T cell repertoires in COVID-19. Generated by immunoSEQ multiplex PCR, the TCRdb table keeps only in-frame clones and is missing some. The sample has under 60,000 clones; more than 85% are singletons. Sample: peripheral blood. Source of these receptors: a man aged 45 to 65 with active COVID-19. Each CDR3 is given with its conserved first and last residue. The order of the fields is D gene, J gene, V gene, clone size, CDR3 DNA, CDR3 protein. The D gene is left open where the match is weak. Part of the rows lack a size; the others show once, few, many or a class for expanded clones.

D: .; J: TRBJ1-3; V: TRBV19; size: .; DNA: TGTGCCAGTAGAGACAGACTCTCTGGAAACACCATATATTTT; CDR3: CASRDRLSGNTIYF
D: TRBD2; J: TRBJ2-7; V: TRBV6-5; size: .; DNA: TGTGCCAGCACCCCCAGCGGGGGGGCCTACGAGCAGTACTTC; CDR3: CASTPSGGAYEQYF
D: TRBD2; J: TRBJ2-3; V: TRBV7-6; size: .; DNA: TGTGCCAGCAGCTTAACACTGACTAGCGGGGGAATCGATACGCAGTATTTT; CDR3: CASSLTLTSGGIDTQYF
D: TRBD1; J: TRBJ2-2; V: TRBV7-2; size: .; DNA: TGTGCCAGCAGCTCGGACCGGGACAGAGCGAACACCGGGGAGCTGTTTTTT; CDR3: CASSSDRDRANTGELFF
D: .; J: TRBJ2-5; V: TRBV5-1; size: .; DNA: TGCGCCAGCAGCCCGCCGGGCCAAGAGACCCAGTACTTC; CDR3: CASSPPGQETQYF
D: .; J: TRBJ1-1; V: TRBV18; size: .; DNA: TGTGCCAGCTCACCCGGGGTCCCGAACACTGAAGCTTTCTTT; CDR3: CASSPGVPNTEAFF
D: .; J: TRBJ2-7; V: TRBV12-3/TRBV12-4; size: few; DNA: TGTGCCAGCGGGAGGGACACTACCTACGAGCAGTACTTC; CDR3: CASGRDTTYEQYF
D: TRBD1; J: TRBJ1-2; V: TRBV6-2/TRBV6-3; size: .; DNA: TGTGCCAGCAGTAGTCCGGGACAGGGCGCTCCCAACTATGGCTACACCTTC; CDR3: CASSSPGQGAPNYGYTF
D: TRBD1; J: TRBJ1-3; V: TRBV5-4; size: .; DNA: TGTGCCAGCAGCGTCGGGACAGTCTCTGGAAACACCATATATTTT; CDR3: CASSVGTVSGNTIYF
D: .; J: TRBJ2-7; V: TRBV10-3; size: .; DNA: TGTGCCATCAGTGAGTCGGGCAGTGATTCATACGAGCAGTACTTC; CDR3: CAISESGSDSYEQYF
D: TRBD2; J: TRBJ2-5; V: TRBV5-4; size: once; DNA: TGTGCCAGCAGGCGGGGGGGAGCTAGCGACCAAGAGACCCAGTACTTC; CDR3: CASRRGGASDQETQYF
D: .; J: TRBJ2-3; V: TRBV6-1; size: .; DNA: TGTGCCAGCAGTGAACACCAGTGGAGGGAGCTTGTAGATACGCAGTATTTT; CDR3: CASSEHQWRELVDTQYF
D: .; J: TRBJ2-5; V: TRBV3-1/TRBV3-2; size: .; DNA: TGTGCCAGCAGCCAGCGGGACGGAGACCAGTACTTC; CDR3: CASSQRDGDQYF
D: TRBD1; J: TRBJ1-1; V: TRBV7-9; size: .; DNA: TGTGCCAGCAGCTTTTCCGCCAGGGGGCCTGAAGCTTTCTTT; CDR3: CASSFSARGPEAFF
D: TRBD1; J: TRBJ2-7; V: TRBV6-2/TRBV6-3; size: .; DNA: TGTGCCAGCAGTTACCGGGACAGCTCCTACGAGCAGTACTTC; CDR3: CASSYRDSSYEQYF
D: .; J: TRBJ2-1; V: TRBV2; size: .; DNA: TGTGCCAGCAGTTCAGGTCCCGGTAGACACTACAATGAGCAGTTCTTC; CDR3: CASSSGPGRHYNEQFF
D: .; J: TRBJ2-7; V: TRBV7-2; size: .; DNA: TGTGCCAGCAGCTCTAGCCCGGAAACGCGCACCTACGAGCAGTACTTC; CDR3: CASSSSPETRTYEQYF
D: TRBD1; J: TRBJ1-2; V: TRBV5-1; size: .; DNA: TGCGCCAGCAGCTTGGCGGGCAGGGGGCTGGATGGCTACACCTTC; CDR3: CASSLAGRGLDGYTF
D: TRBD1; J: TRBJ2-7; V: TRBV23-1; size: .; DNA: TGCGCCAGCAGTCAAAAACAGGGGGGCCTTTACGAGCAGTACTTC; CDR3: CASSQKQGGLYEQYF
D: TRBD2; J: TRBJ2-3; V: TRBV3-1/TRBV3-2; size: .; DNA: TGTGCCAGCAGCCAATACACCGGGACTAGCGGTAGCGCAGATACGCAGTATTTT; CDR3: CASSQYTGTSGSADTQYF
D: TRBD2; J: TRBJ2-2; V: TRBV2; size: .; DNA: TGTGCCAGCAGTCCGACTAGCGGGGGGCGTAGCGGGGAGCTGTTTTTT; CDR3: CASSPTSGGRSGELFF
D: .; J: TRBJ2-5; V: TRBV19; size: .; DNA: TGTGCCAGTAGTATGGGGGGATGGGGCCAAGAGACCCAGTACTTC; CDR3: CASSMGGWGQETQYF
D: .; J: TRBJ1-3; V: TRBV19; size: .; DNA: TGTGCCAGTAGTATCCCAGGGAACTCTGGAAACACCATATATTTT; CDR3: CASSIPGNSGNTIYF
D: .; J: TRBJ2-1; V: TRBV5-1; size: .; DNA: TGCGCCAGCAGCTTGGGGATCGGCGCGAGAACAGGAAACAATGAGCAGTTCTTC; CDR3: CASSLGIGARTGNNEQFF
D: .; J: TRBJ1-6; V: TRBV19; size: .; DNA: TGTGCCAGCAGAAGGACAGACGGTTCCTATAATTCACCCCTCCACTTT; CDR3: CASRRTDGSYNSPLHF
D: .; J: TRBJ2-1; V: TRBV4-1; size: .; DNA: TGCGCCAGCAGCCAAGGCGGAGACAATGAGCAGTTCTTC; CDR3: CASSQGGDNEQFF
D: TRBD2; J: TRBJ2-1; V: TRBV9; size: .; DNA: TGTGCCAGCAGCATCAGGGAAGGCGGGAGGAATGAGCAGTTCTTC; CDR3: CASSIREGGRNEQFF
D: .; J: TRBJ2-7; V: TRBV2; size: .; DNA: TGTGCCAGCAGTGAAGAGGTGACGGGGCAGTACTTC; CDR3: CASSEEVTGQYF
D: .; J: TRBJ2-1; V: TRBV7-2; size: .; DNA: TGTGCCAGCAGCTTTTTCGTGTACAATGAGCAGTTCTTC; CDR3: CASSFFVYNEQFF
D: TRBD1; J: TRBJ1-2; V: TRBV28; size: .; DNA: TGTGCCAGCAGTTTATGGACAGGGGGGAACTATGGCTACACCTTC; CDR3: CASSLWTGGNYGYTF
D: TRBD1; J: TRBJ1-2; V: TRBV29-1; size: once; DNA: TGCAGCGTGAACCTACAGGGGGCGTATGGCTACACCTTC; CDR3: CSVNLQGAYGYTF
D: .; J: TRBJ1-1; V: TRBV5-1; size: .; DNA: TGCGCCAGCAGCTTGGCAGGAACCTTGAACACTGAAGCTTTCTTT; CDR3: CASSLAGTLNTEAFF
D: .; J: TRBJ1-5; V: TRBV24-1; size: .; DNA: TGTGCCACCAGTGACGGGACAAGCAATCAGCCCCAGCATTTT; CDR3: CATSDGTSNQPQHF
D: .; J: TRBJ2-3; V: TRBV30; size: .; DNA: TGTGCCTGGAGTGGCGGTGTGTGGAGTGACTACGGCACAGATACGCAGTATTTT; CDR3: CAWSGGVWSDYGTDTQYF
D: TRBD2; J: TRBJ2-7; V: TRBV4-2; size: .; DNA: TGTGCCAGCAGCCAGGGACTAGCGGAACAATACGAGCAGTACTTC; CDR3: CASSQGLAEQYEQYF
D: TRBD2; J: TRBJ2-5; V: TRBV10-3; size: .; DNA: TGTGCCATCAGTGACCTCCCCGGGGAGCGGGGGAAGTATATGTCGGAGACCCAGTACTTC; CDR3: CAISDLPGERGKYMSETQYF
D: .; J: TRBJ1-2; V: TRBV5-1; size: .; DNA: TGCGCCAGCAGCTTCGGCCCCAGGGGCGATGATGGCTACACCTTC; CDR3: CASSFGPRGDDGYTF
D: .; J: TRBJ1-6; V: TRBV10-3; size: .; DNA: TGTGCCACAGCGCCCCTCCCCCAGGGGAATTCACCCCTCCACTTT; CDR3: CATAPLPQGNSPLHF
D: TRBD2; J: TRBJ2-3; V: TRBV7-2; size: .; DNA: TGTGCCAGCAGCAAACTGGCGGGAGGGCCCACAGATACGCAGTATTTT; CDR3: CASSKLAGGPTDTQYF
D: TRBD2; J: TRBJ2-4; V: TRBV5-4; size: .; DNA: TGTGCCAGCGGGCCGTTCGGGGGGGTAGCCAAAAACATTCAGTACTTC; CDR3: CASGPFGGVAKNIQYF
D: TRBD2; J: TRBJ2-1; V: TRBV19; size: .; DNA: TGTGCCAGTACTATAGCGGGAAGCTCCTACAATGAGCAGTTCTTC; CDR3: CASTIAGSSYNEQFF
D: TRBD1; J: TRBJ1-5; V: TRBV6-6; size: few; DNA: TGTGCCAGCAGCCAGACAGGGACTGGCAATCAGCCCCAGCATTTT; CDR3: CASSQTGTGNQPQHF
D: .; J: TRBJ1-1; V: TRBV7-9; size: .; DNA: TGTGCCAGCAGCTCCCGTACCGGGGATACGGAAGCTTTCTTT; CDR3: CASSSRTGDTEAFF
D: TRBD1; J: TRBJ2-5; V: TRBV5-1; size: once; DNA: TGCGCCAGCAGCGTGGACAGGGCGCAAGAGACCCAGTACTTC; CDR3: CASSVDRAQETQYF
D: TRBD2; J: TRBJ2-2; V: TRBV5-1; size: .; DNA: TGCGCCAGCAGCTTGGATGATTCGGGGGAGGGCACCGGGGAGCTGTTTTTT; CDR3: CASSLDDSGEGTGELFF
D: TRBD1; J: TRBJ1-2; V: TRBV7-2; size: .; DNA: TGTGCCAGCAGACCGAACAGGGGATATAACTATGGCTACACCTTC; CDR3: CASRPNRGYNYGYTF
D: TRBD1; J: TRBJ1-4; V: TRBV3-1/TRBV3-2; size: .; DNA: TGTGCCAGCAGCCAAGGGACAGGGGGACGAGCTAATGAAAAACTGTTTTTT; CDR3: CASSQGTGGRANEKLFF
D: TRBD2; J: TRBJ2-7; V: TRBV6-1; size: .; DNA: TGTGCCAGCAGTGAAGCCGGGACTAGTCTCGAGCAGTACTTC; CDR3: CASSEAGTSLEQYF
D: TRBD2; J: TRBJ2-3; V: TRBV7-2; size: .; DNA: TGTGCCAGCAGCTTAGCACCTAGCGGGAGACCAGATACGCAGTATTTT; CDR3: CASSLAPSGRPDTQYF
D: .; J: TRBJ1-5; V: TRBV3-1/TRBV3-2; size: .; DNA: TGTGCCAGCAGCCAAGATCTAGGGGGTGTGCCCCAGCATTTT; CDR3: CASSQDLGGVPQHF
D: .; J: TRBJ1-1; V: TRBV7-9; size: .; DNA: TGTGCCAGCAGCCCCGGGGTAGCTGAAGCTTTCTTT; CDR3: CASSPGVAEAFF